The 18 T cell receptor beta chains in this list originate from one sample, sequenced in a study of blood T cell repertoires in COVID-19. Only in-frame clones appear in the TCRdb table, and some are missing; sequencing was by immunoSEQ multiplex PCR. The sample lists under 300,000 clones, roughly 87% seen once, with around 1% in the top ten. Sequencing input: PBMCs or T cells enriched from blood (not recorded which). The source of these receptors is a woman younger than 45 who had recovered from COVID-19.

This chain connects TRBV4-3 to TRBJ2-1; the match to TRBD2 covers 14 bases. The CDR3 contains 14 residues. The V gene's germline CDR1 is LGHNA and CDR2 YSLEER. The junction had 2 bases not matched to a gene; V was cut back by 1 base and J by 12 bases. The CDR3 is CASSQGTSGGTQFF. CDR3 DNA: TGCGCCAGCAGCCAAGGGACTAGCGGGGGGACGCAGTTCTTC.

The rearrangement joins TRBV11-3 to TRBJ2-1, with D possibly TRBD2 on 6 matching bases. The CDR3 has 15 amino acids. Germline values: CDR1 SGHNT, CDR2 YENEEA. With 5 bases removed from V and 2 bases from J, the gap between germline ends came to 13 bases. The CDR3, as DNA: TGTGCCAGCAGCCTCGACGGGGGACCCTACAATGAGCAGTTCTTC. Amino acid sequence: CASSLDGGPYNEQFF.

The gene calls are TRBV5-1 and TRBJ2-3, with TRBD1 identical over 8 bases. The CDR3 contains 18 residues. Looked up from germline, CDR1 is SGHRS and CDR2 is YFSETQ. With V trimmed by 4 bases and J by 4 bases, 17 bases remained unmatched. The CDR3 region is CASSLPPLGQGSPDTQYF. In DNA, the CDR3 is TGCGCCAGCAGCCTTCCCCCTCTTGGACAGGGTAGTCCAGATACGCAGTATTTT. Using reference TRBV5-1 and TRBJ2-3 for the parts outside the CDR3, the full variable domain is KAGVTQTPRYLIKTRGQQVTLSCSPISGHRSVSWYQQTPGQGLQFLFEYFSETQRNKGNFPGRFSGRQFSNSRSEMNVSTLELGDSALYLCASSLPPLGQGSPDTQYFGPGTRLTVL.

Details on this clone: At one of its ends the junction is not consistent with the germline gene, which may arise from a read error. V is TRBV5-4 and J is TRBJ2-3, with D tentatively TRBD2 (6 bases). The CDR3 loop spans 15 amino acids. Germline lookup yields CDR1 SGHNT and CDR2 YYREEE (reference sequence). As DNA, the CDR3 is TGTGCCGGCAGCCCGAGGGGAGGAAACACAGATACGCAGTATTTT. It specifies CAGSPRGGNTDTQYF.

The V and J genes are TRBV11-2 and TRBJ1-2; 8 bases agree with TRBD1. V gave up 1 base and J gave up 0 bases; unmatched junction bases: 7. The CDR3 contains 17 residues. CDR1 SGHAT and CDR2 FQNNGV come from the germline V gene. The CDR3 region is CASSLGPTGGANYGYTF. The CDR3 DNA sequence: TGTGCCAGCAGCTTAGGTCCCACAGGGGGGGCTAACTATGGCTACACCTTC.

The chain is built from TRBV3-1 (or the pseudogene TRBV3-2) and TRBJ1-4; D is ambiguous. The V gene lost 2 bases and the J gene lost 5 bases, with 12 bases spanning the gap. The germline V gene has CDR1 LGHDT and CDR2 YNNKEL (reference sequence). The CDR3 is made up of 15 amino acids. The CDR3 coding sequence is TGTGCCAGCAGCCAACCCGGGGTGGGGAATGAAAAACTGTTTTTT. Its translation is CASSQPGVGNEKLFF.

V is TRBV6-5 and J is TRBJ1-1, with no clear D. The germline CDR1 and CDR2 sequences are MNHEY and SVGAGI. Trimming shortened V by 2 bases and J by 4 bases, and 11 bases separated the two germline ends. CDR3 size: 14 residues. The CDR3 coding sequence is TGTGCCAGCAGTTACGAGGGTTCGGGCACTGAAGCTTTCTTT. Its translation is CASSYEGSGTEAFF.

The chain is built from TRBV27 and TRBJ2-7; perhaps TRBD2 as D (6 bases). V lost 2 bases and J lost 5, with 13 bases in between. Germline V gene lookup returns CDR1 MNHEY and CDR2 SMNVEV (reference sequence). The CDR3 is made up of 14 amino acids. CDR3 in amino acids: CASSLAGTPNEQYF. The CDR3 DNA reads TGTGCCAGCAGTTTAGCTGGGACTCCAAACGAGCAGTACTTC.

The V gene is TRBV28, the J gene TRBJ1-5, with 9 bases matching TRBD1. The germline gives CDR1 MDHEN, CDR2 SYDVKM. V lost 6 bases to trimming and J lost 5 bases; unmatched junction nucleotides: 11. CDR3 length equals 16 residues. The CDR3 nucleotides read TGTGCCAGCAGCTCGACAGGGGGAAGAGGGGATCAGCCCCAGCATTTT. It encodes CASSSTGGRGDQPQHF.

This chain connects TRBV11-3 to TRBJ1-2, with D possibly matching TRBD1 (5 bases). V lost 1 base and J 4 bases, leaving 16 bases between the germline ends. CDR1 and CDR2 from the germline V gene are SGHNT and YENEEA. This CDR3 contains 16 residues. The CDR3 spells CASSLGFGHKLYGYTF. The CDR3 region has the DNA TGTGCCAGCAGCTTAGGTTTTGGACATAAACTCTATGGCTACACCTTC. The complete variable domain, with remaining parts taken from reference TRBV11-3 and TRBJ1-2, reads EAGVVQSPRYKIIEKKQPVAFWCNPISGHNTLYWYLQNLGQGPELLIRYENEEAVDDSQLPKDRFSAERLKGVDSTLKIQPAELGDSAVYLCASSLGFGHKLYGYTFGSGTRLTVV.

This chain joins TRBV5-1 and TRBJ1-5, with 7 bases aligning to TRBD1. Germline CDR1 SGHRS, CDR2 YFSETQ. The CDR3 sequence is 15 residues long. Losses at the gene ends were 4 bases for V and 3 bases for J; bases not matched to a gene: 7. The CDR3 DNA is TGCGCCAGCAGCATAACAGGGGACGTCAATCAGCCCCAGCATTTT. Protein sequence: CASSITGDVNQPQHF.

V is TRBV11-2 and J is TRBJ1-2, with a possible D match to TRBD1 (6 bases). Trimming stripped 1 base from V and 8 bases from J, with 20 bases between. CDR1 and CDR2 from the germline V gene are SGHAT and FQNNGV. CDR3 length equals 16 residues. The CDR3 sequence: CASSLAGEGGLLGYTF. In DNA, the CDR3 is TGTGCCAGCAGCTTAGCCGGGGAAGGGGGTCTGCTGGGCTACACCTTC.

This clone was observed a single time. The gene calls are TRBV27 and TRBJ2-7, with 11 bases matching TRBD2. This CDR3 has 14 amino acids. Germline CDR1 MNHEY, CDR2 SMNVEV (reference sequence). The V and J ends lost 6 bases and 4 bases, in that order; junction bases with no gene match: 5. DNA for the CDR3: TGTGCCAGCAGCACTAGCGGGAGTCAATACGAGCAGTACTTC. It specifies CASSTSGSQYEQYF.

The chain employs TRBV27 and TRBJ2-3; a possible D gene is TRBD1 (6 bases). The CDR3 runs 14 residues. The germline V and J ends were trimmed by 6 bases and 4 bases, with 14 bases remaining between them. Germline V lookup: CDR1 MNHEY, CDR2 SMNVEV (reference sequence). The CDR3 loop is CASSFLGAADTQYF. In DNA, the CDR3 is TGTGCCAGCAGCTTTTTGGGGGCTGCAGATACGCAGTATTTT.

The chain uses TRBV4-3 and TRBJ1-5; tentatively, D is TRBD1 (5 bases). The CDR3 runs 16 residues. Germline loops: CDR1 LGHNA, CDR2 YSLEER. V was cut by 0 bases and J by 6 bases, with 15 bases left in between. The CDR3: CASSQDLGMGGQPQHF. The CDR3 bases are TGCGCCAGCAGCCAAGATCTGGGGATGGGGGGTCAGCCCCAGCATTTT.

This clone was observed a handful of times. This sequence joins TRBV7-6 and TRBJ2-7; 11 nucleotides line up with TRBD1. Germline values: CDR1 SGHVS, CDR2 FNYEAQ. V lost 5 bases, J lost 6 bases, and 3 bases stayed unmatched. The CDR3 consists of 13 residues. CDR3 sequence: CASSPGTGGEQYF. Written as DNA, the CDR3 is TGTGCCAGCAGCCCCGGGACAGGGGGCGAGCAGTACTTC.

For the CDR3, the DNA is TGCGCCAGCAGCCCCTCGGACAGAAGCACAGATACGCAGTATTTT. Translating it yields CASSPSDRSTDTQYF. J is TRBJ2-3 and V is TRBV4-3, with D possibly being TRBD1 (6 bases). This CDR3 is 15 amino acids long. V dropped 4 bases and J dropped 0 bases, with 11 bases sitting between them. The V gene's germline CDR1 is LGHNA and CDR2 YSLEER.

V is TRBV6-6 and J is TRBJ2-1; TRBD2 agrees at 13 bases. J was trimmed by 8 bases and V by 6 bases; bases with no gene match: 19. Germline lookup yields CDR1 MNHNY and CDR2 SVGAGI (reference sequence). This CDR3 has 19 residues. CDR3 in amino acids: CASSSPGLAGFSLPYEQFF. The CDR3 coding sequence is TGTGCCAGCAGCTCTCCGGGACTAGCGGGATTTTCCCTCCCTTATGAGCAGTTCTTC.